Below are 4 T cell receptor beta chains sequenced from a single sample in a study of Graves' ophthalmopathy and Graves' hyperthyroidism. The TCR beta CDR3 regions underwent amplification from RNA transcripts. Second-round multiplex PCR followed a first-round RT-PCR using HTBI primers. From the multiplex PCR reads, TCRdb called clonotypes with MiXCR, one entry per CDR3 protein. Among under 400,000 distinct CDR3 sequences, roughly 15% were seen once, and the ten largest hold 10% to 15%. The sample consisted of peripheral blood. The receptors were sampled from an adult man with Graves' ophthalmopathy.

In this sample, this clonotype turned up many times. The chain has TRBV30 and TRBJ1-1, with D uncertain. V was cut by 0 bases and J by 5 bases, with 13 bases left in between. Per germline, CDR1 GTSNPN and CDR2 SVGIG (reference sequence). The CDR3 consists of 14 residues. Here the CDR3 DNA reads TGTGCCTGGAGTGTAAGGCTCTTAGGGACTGAAGCTTTCTTT. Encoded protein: CAWSVRLLGTEAFF.

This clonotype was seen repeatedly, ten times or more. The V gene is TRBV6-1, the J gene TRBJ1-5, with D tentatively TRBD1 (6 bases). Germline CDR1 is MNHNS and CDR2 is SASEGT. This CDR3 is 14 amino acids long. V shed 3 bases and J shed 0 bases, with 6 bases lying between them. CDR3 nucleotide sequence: TGTGCCAGCAGTGACAGGGGTAGCAATCAGCCCCAGCATTTT. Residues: CASSDRGSNQPQHF.

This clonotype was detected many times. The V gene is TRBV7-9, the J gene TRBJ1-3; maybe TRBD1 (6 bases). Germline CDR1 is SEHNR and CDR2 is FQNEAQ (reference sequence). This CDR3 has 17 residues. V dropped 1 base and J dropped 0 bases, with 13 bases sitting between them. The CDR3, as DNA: TGTGCCAGCAGCTTAGTGTTTGGACAGAGCTCTGGAAACACCATATATTTT. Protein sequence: CASSLVFGQSSGNTIYF.

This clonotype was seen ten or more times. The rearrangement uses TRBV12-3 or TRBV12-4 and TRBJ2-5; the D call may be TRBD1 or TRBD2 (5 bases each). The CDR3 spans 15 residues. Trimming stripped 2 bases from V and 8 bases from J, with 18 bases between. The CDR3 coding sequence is TGTGCCAGCAGTTTAACTCCGGGGCCAAGAGATACCCAGTACTTC. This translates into CASSLTPGPRDTQYF.